This T cell receptor beta chain is drawn from a study of T cells in narcolepsy. For the study at large: Donors had narcolepsy type 1 or type 2, or were healthy controls. Study outcomes and limitations: Reportedly, autoreactive clonotypes were serially detected in patients' blood but not controls'. No autoreactive T cell clone sequences appeared in some memory CD4+ repertoires. Same-patient CSF and blood CD4+ T cell clonotypes included HCRT-specific and TRIB2-specific autoreactive ones.

On this clone itself: Its target is unknown.

Sequencing used immunoSEQ multiplex PCR; TCRdb keeps in-frame clones, though not all of them. The sample records about 27,000 clones, roughly 74% being singletons. Germline V gene lookup returns CDR1 MGHDK and CDR2 SYGVNS. This CDR3 is 14 amino acids long. V shed 4 bases and J 4 bases; nucleotides not matched to a gene: 1. This chain connects TRBV25-1 to TRBJ2-2; TRBD1 matches at 9 bases. The receptor comes from a human donor with narcolepsy. The sequenced material came from CD45RA- memory CD4+ T cells from PBMCs. The CDR3 is CASSGDRVTGELFF. The CDR3 DNA follows: TGTGCCAGCAGTGGGGACAGGGTCACCGGGGAGCTGTTTTTT.